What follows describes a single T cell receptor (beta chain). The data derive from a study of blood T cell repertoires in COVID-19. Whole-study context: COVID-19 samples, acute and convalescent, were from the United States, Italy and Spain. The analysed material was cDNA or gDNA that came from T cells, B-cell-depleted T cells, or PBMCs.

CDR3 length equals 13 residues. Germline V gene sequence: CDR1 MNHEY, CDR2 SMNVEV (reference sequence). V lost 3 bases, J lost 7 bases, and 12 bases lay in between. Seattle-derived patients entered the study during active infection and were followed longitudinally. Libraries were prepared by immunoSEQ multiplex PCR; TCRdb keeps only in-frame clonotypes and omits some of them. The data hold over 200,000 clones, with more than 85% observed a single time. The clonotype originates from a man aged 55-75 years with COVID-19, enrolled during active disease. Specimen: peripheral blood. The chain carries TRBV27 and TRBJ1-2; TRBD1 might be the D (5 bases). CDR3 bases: TGTGCCAGCAGTTTCCGACAGTCGGCTGGCTACACCTTC. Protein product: CASSFRQSAGYTF.